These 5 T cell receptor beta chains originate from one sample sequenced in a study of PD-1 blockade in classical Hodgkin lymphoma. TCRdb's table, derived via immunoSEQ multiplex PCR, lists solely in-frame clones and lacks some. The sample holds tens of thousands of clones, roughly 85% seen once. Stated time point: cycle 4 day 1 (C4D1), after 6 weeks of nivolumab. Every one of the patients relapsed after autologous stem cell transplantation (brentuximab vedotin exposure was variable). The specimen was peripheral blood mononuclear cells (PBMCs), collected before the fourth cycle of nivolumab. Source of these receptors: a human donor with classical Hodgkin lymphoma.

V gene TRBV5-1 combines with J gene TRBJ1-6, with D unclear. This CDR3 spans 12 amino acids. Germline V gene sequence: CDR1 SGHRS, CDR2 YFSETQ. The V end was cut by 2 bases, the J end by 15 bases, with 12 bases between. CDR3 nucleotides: TGCGCCAGCAGCTTCCCAGGTCGCCACCTCCACTTT. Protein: CASSFPGRHLHF. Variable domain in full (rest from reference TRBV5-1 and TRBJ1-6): KAGVTQTPRYLIKTRGQQVTLSCSPISGHRSVSWYQQTPGQGLQFLFEYFSETQRNKGNFPGRFSGRQFSNSRSEMNVSTLELGDSALYLCASSFPGRHLHFGNGTRLTVT.

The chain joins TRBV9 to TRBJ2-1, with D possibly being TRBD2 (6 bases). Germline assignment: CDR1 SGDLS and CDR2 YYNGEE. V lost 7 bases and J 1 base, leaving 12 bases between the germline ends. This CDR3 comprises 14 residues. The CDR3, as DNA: TGTGCCAGCGCCCGCGGGGTTTCCTACAATGAGCAGTTCTTC. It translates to CASARGVSYNEQFF. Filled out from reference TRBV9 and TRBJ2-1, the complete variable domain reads DSGVTQTPKHLITATGQRVTLRCSPRSGDLSVYWYQQSLDQGLQFLIQYYNGEERAKGNILERFSAQQFPDLHSELNLSSLELGDSALYFCASARGVSYNEQFFGPGTRLTVL.

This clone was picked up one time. The CDR3 sequence is CASSLMGDRLTETQYF. In DNA form, the CDR3 reads TGTGCCAGCAGCTTAATGGGGGACAGGTTAACCGAGACCCAGTACTTC. This chain connects TRBV7-3 to TRBJ2-5; 8 nucleotides match TRBD1. Germline loops: CDR1 SGHTA, CDR2 FQGTGA. V shed 1 base and J 5 bases; nucleotides not matched to a gene: 9. The CDR3 has 16 amino acids.

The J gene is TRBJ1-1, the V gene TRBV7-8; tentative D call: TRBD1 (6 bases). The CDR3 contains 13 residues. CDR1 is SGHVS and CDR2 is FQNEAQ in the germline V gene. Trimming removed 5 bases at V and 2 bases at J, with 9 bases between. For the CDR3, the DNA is TGTGCCAGCAGCATACAGGGTAACACTGAAGCTTTCTTT. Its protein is CASSIQGNTEAFF.

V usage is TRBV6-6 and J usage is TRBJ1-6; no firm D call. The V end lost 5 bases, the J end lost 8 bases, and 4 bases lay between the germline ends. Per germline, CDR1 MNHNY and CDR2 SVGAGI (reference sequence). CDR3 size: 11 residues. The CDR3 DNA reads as TGTGCCAGCAGTCGGGATTCACCCCTCCACTTT. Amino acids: CASSRDSPLHF.